This TCR beta chain was sequenced during a study of blood T cell repertoires in COVID-19. Germline CDR1 reads LNHDA; CDR2 reads SQIVND (reference sequence). The CDR3 runs 19 residues. V was clipped by 3 bases and J by 10 bases, with 31 bases between them. Sequenced by immunoSEQ multiplex PCR; TCRdb stores in-frame clones only, minus some. The table includes 95,000 to 110,000 clones, over 75% detected once. Input material: peripheral blood. The V gene is TRBV19, the J gene TRBJ1-5; tentative D call: TRBD1 (5 bases). The receptor comes from a human donor in a cohort sampled during active COVID-19. CDR3 region: CASSMHSNRQGGYVKPQHF. The CDR3, as DNA: TGTGCCAGTAGTATGCACTCGAACCGGCAGGGAGGGTATGTAAAACCCCAGCATTTT.